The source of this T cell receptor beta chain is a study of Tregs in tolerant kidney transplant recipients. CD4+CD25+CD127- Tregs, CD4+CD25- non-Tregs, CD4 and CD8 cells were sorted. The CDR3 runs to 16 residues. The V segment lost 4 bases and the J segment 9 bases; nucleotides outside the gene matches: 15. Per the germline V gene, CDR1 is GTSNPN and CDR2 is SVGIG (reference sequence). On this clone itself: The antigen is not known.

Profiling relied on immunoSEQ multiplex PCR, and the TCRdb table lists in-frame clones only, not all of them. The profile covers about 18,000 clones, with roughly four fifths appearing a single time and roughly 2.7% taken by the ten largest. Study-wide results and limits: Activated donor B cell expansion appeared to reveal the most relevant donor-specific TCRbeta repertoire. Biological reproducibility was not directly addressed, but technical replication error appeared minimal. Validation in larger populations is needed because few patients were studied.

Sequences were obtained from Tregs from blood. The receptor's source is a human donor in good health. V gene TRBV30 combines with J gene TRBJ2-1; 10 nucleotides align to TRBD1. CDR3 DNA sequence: TGTGCCTGGACCCCACCCCTCGGGACAGGGGATAGTGAGCAGTTCTTC. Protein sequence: CAWTPPLGTGDSEQFF.